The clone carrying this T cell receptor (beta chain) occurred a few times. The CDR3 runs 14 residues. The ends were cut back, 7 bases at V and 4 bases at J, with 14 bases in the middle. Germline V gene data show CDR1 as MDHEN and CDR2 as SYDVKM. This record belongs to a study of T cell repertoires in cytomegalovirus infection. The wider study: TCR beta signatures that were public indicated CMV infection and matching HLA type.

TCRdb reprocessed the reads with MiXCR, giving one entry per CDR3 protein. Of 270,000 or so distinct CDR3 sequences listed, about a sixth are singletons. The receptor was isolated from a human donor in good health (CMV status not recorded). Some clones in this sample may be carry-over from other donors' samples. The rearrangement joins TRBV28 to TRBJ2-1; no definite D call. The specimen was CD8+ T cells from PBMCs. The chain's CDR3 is CASNDLGEYNEQFF. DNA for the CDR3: TGTGCCAGCAACGACCTGGGCGAGTACAATGAGCAGTTCTTC.